This T cell receptor beta chain was documented in a study of cytomegalovirus exposure and HLA in healthy donors. Study as a whole: The same platform as the approximately 640 first-cohort repertoires was used for the 90 to 150 validation repertoires, a later analysis reported. Study-level findings and limits: Using the classifier, cytomegalovirus status was reportedly diagnosed with high specificity and sensitivity. Usually a TCR sequence was rare, but some public TCRs were found in many donors.

Sequencing used immunoSEQ multiplex PCR; TCRdb keeps in-frame clones, though not all of them. This repertoire shows 110,000 to 150,000 clones, 85% to 95% found once; its top ten account for less than 2%. The CDR3 length is 15 residues. Germline loops: CDR1 MNHNS, CDR2 SASEGT. V lost 4 bases to trimming and J lost 8 bases, with 17 bases between them. A remark on this clone: Antigen: not known.

The material sequenced was PBMCs. The chain employs TRBV6-1 and TRBJ1-4, with D possibly matching TRBD1 (5 bases). The clonotype was recovered from a man between 18 and 29 years old in good health and CMV-seropositive. CDR3 residues: CASSALFQGNEKLFF. In DNA, the CDR3 is TGTGCCAGCAGTGCGCTGTTTCAGGGAAACGAAAAACTGTTTTTT.